Only a few counts were recorded for the clone carrying this T cell receptor beta chain. Its antigen is currently unknown. V trimming: 0 bases; J trimming: 3 bases; junction bases outside the gene matches: 4. CDR1 and CDR2 (germline): SGHVS, FNYEAQ. The CDR3 totals 15 residues. Caucasian adults residing in Nashville, Tennessee made up all the donors. Assay execution proceeded at the deep level. Approximately 200 ng DNA, approximately 30,000 T cell genomes, went into each sorted-subset replicate PCR. Clones were read by immunoSEQ multiplex PCR, and TCRdb kept only the in-frame ones, dropping some. This table has around 2,000,000 clones, roughly 94% appearing once. This record comes from a study of shared clonotypes between healthy human individuals. Study-wide points: Naive CD4 clonotype sharing across several donors was 5% to 6%.

The sample was naive CD4+ T cells sorted from blood. The subset was: CD45RA+ positively selected. The sequence was collected from a man aged 18 to 30 in good health. The genes are TRBV7-6 and TRBJ2-7, with 8 positions matching TRBD2. The CDR3 spells CASSLASGLVYEQYF. CDR3 DNA: TGTGCCAGCAGCTTAGCGTCGGGACTAGTCTACGAGCAGTACTTC. Full variable domain (missing parts from reference TRBV7-6 and TRBJ2-7): GAGVSQSPRYKVTKRGQDVALRCDPISGHVSLYWYRQALGQGPEFLTYFNYEAQQDKSGLPNDRFSAERPEGSISTLTIQRTEQRDSAMYRCASSLASGLVYEQYFGPGTRLTVT.